The 28 T cell receptor beta chains below were found in one sample sequenced in a study of cytomegalovirus exposure and HLA in healthy donors listed by TCRdb under 2017. Libraries came from the immunoSEQ multiplex PCR assay. A mixture of 60 forward primers for TCR Vbeta segments and 13 reverse primers for TCR Jbeta segments was used in the multiplex PCR. This is the immuneACCESS table as TCRdb keeps it, with only in-frame sequences that have V and J called. A part of the clones is gone; compared with another copy, unresolved V genes explain less than half, and the rest is unexplained. For this sample the table gives under 200,000 clones, of which over 70% were detected only once. The ten largest clones take up roughly 7.5% of the sample. The sample consisted of PBMCs. The source is a male donor in good health and CMV-seropositive.

This chain uses TRBV18 with TRBJ1-1; 7 nucleotides agree with TRBD1. The J segment lost 3 bases and the V segment lost 6 bases, leaving 7 bases of the junction unmatched. Per the germline V gene, CDR1 is KGHSH and CDR2 is LQKENI. The CDR3 is made up of 14 amino acids. CDR3 sequence: CASSQQGRDTEAFF. The CDR3 DNA is TGTGCCAGCTCTCAACAGGGGCGGGACACTGAAGCTTTCTTT. The whole variable domain, remainder taken from reference TRBV18 and TRBJ1-1, is NAGVMQNPRHLVRRRGQEARLRCSPMKGHSHVYWYRQLPEEGLKFMVYLQKENIIDESGMPKERFSAEFPKEGPSILRIQQVVRGDSAAYFCASSQQGRDTEAFFGQGTRLTVV.

The rearrangement joins TRBV2 to TRBJ2-1, with 9 bases fitting TRBD2. The germline V gene encodes CDR1 SNHLY and CDR2 FYNNEI. The trim removed 2 bases at V and 9 bases at J, leaving 8 bases unmatched. The CDR3 loop spans 15 amino acids. Written as DNA, the CDR3 is TGTGCCAGCAGTGAAACGGCGGGGGGGCCTCGTGAGCAGTTCTTC. Translated: CASSETAGGPREQFF. Full variable domain (rest looked up from reference TRBV2 and TRBJ2-1): EPEVTQTPSHQVTQMGQEVILRCVPISNHLYFYWYRQILGQKVEFLVSFYNNEISEKSEIFDDQFSVERPDGSNFTLKIRSTKLEDSAMYFCASSETAGGPREQFFGPGTRLTVL.

This clone turned up a few times. This sequence joins TRBV6-5 and TRBJ1-1; D is unclear. The germline CDR1 and CDR2 sequences are MNHEY and SVGAGI. The CDR3 has 15 residues. Trimming took 0 bases from V and 1 from J, leaving 9 bases between them. The CDR3 here is CASSYSELWNTEAFF. The CDR3 nucleotides read TGTGCCAGCAGTTACTCGGAGTTGTGGAACACTGAAGCTTTCTTT.

The V call is TRBV10-1, the J call TRBJ2-3, with TRBD2 matching over 9 bases. In germline, CDR1 is WNHNN, CDR2 SYGVQD (reference sequence). This CDR3 has 15 amino acids. The V gene end was trimmed by 3 bases and the J gene end by 3 bases; junction bases not matched to a gene: 4. The CDR3 DNA follows: TGCGCCAGCAGTGAAACGAGCGGGGGGACAGATACGCAGTATTTT. Its translation is CASSETSGGTDTQYF.

This clone was seen many times. The rearrangement links TRBV5-1 to TRBJ2-7, with 8 bases fitting TRBD2. Per germline, CDR1 SGHRS and CDR2 YFSETQ. The trim removed 3 bases at V and 7 bases at J, leaving 12 bases unmatched. The CDR3 length is 15 residues. This CDR3 is CASSSGGPSLWEQYF. In DNA form, the CDR3 reads TGCGCCAGCAGCTCGGGGGGGCCTTCTTTGTGGGAGCAGTACTTC.

V gene TRBV27 combines with J gene TRBJ2-1, with 11 bases matching TRBD1. The germline gives CDR1 MNHEY, CDR2 SMNVEV (reference sequence). The CDR3 runs 17 residues. V lost 5 bases, J lost 7 bases, and 13 bases stayed unmatched. CDR3 in DNA: TGTGCCAGCAGTCTACGGGGGACAGGGGGACGCCCTAATGAGCAGTTCTTC. It translates to CASSLRGTGGRPNEQFF.

This clone appeared once. The chain links TRBV7-9 to TRBJ2-1; weak D call: TRBD2 (6 bases). Germline CDR1 SEHNR, CDR2 FQNEAQ (reference sequence). The CDR3 spans 16 residues. V was trimmed by 0 bases and J by 2 bases, leaving 11 bases between them. The CDR3 DNA reads TGTGCCAGCAGCTTAGCGGACCGGGGGACCTACAATGAGCAGTTCTTC. It translates to CASSLADRGTYNEQFF.

This clone was observed a handful of times. The V call is TRBV2, the J call TRBJ2-1; tentative D call: TRBD2 (5 bases). CDR3 length: 11 amino acids. From germline, CDR1 is SNHLY and CDR2 FYNNEI. Deletions cut 7 bases from V and 6 bases from J, with 7 bases between. CDR3 bases: TGTGCCAGCATAGGAGGCAATGAGCAGTTCTTC. It encodes CASIGGNEQFF. The variable domain in full, with the rest retrieved from reference TRBV2 and TRBJ2-1, is EPEVTQTPSHQVTQMGQEVILRCVPISNHLYFYWYRQILGQKVEFLVSFYNNEISEKSEIFDDQFSVERPDGSNFTLKIRSTKLEDSAMYFCASIGGNEQFFGPGTRLTVL.

This clone was recorded a few times. This sequence joins TRBV6-1 and TRBJ2-7, with D hard to call. Per the germline V gene, CDR1 is MNHNS and CDR2 is SASEGT. This CDR3 is 11 amino acids long. V lost 3 bases and J lost 6, with 6 bases in between. The CDR3 nucleotides read TGTGCCAGCAGTGACCTGCGCGAGCAGTACTTC. This translates into CASSDLREQYF.

CDR3 region: CASNRWQAAGEQYF. CDR3 nucleotide sequence: TGTGCCAGCAATAGGTGGCAGGCTGCCGGCGAGCAGTACTTC. The J gene is TRBJ2-7, the V gene TRBV6-1; D unresolved. The CDR3 has 14 amino acids. Trimming left V 7 bases short and J 6 bases short, with 19 bases between. From germline, CDR1 is MNHNS and CDR2 SASEGT.

The rearrangement uses TRBV7-8 and TRBJ1-2; the D is unclear. The V end was cut by 0 bases, the J end by 4 bases, with 6 bases between. CDR1 SGHVS and CDR2 FQNEAQ come from the germline V gene. The CDR3 length is 13 residues. The CDR3 spells CASSLAGGYGYTF. CDR3 coding DNA: TGTGCCAGCAGCTTAGCAGGAGGCTATGGCTACACCTTC.

The chain is built from TRBV30 and TRBJ2-2, with 11 positions matching TRBD1. After removal of 0 bases from V and 6 bases from J, the junction contained 6 bases not matched to a gene. The CDR3 totals 16 residues. From germline, CDR1 is GTSNPN and CDR2 SVGIG (reference sequence). The CDR3 sequence: CAWSVGDRGIAGELFF. CDR3 DNA: TGTGCCTGGAGTGTAGGGGACAGGGGGATCGCCGGGGAGCTGTTTTTT.

This chain connects TRBV18 to TRBJ1-2; D is possibly TRBD1 (6 bases). Germline V gene data show CDR1 as KGHSH and CDR2 as LQKENI. The CDR3 totals 15 residues. V shed 6 bases and J shed 0 bases, with 14 bases lying between them. The chain's CDR3 is CASSPRQATNYGYTF. CDR3 DNA: TGTGCCAGCTCCCCTAGACAGGCTACTAACTATGGCTACACCTTC.

There are a few counts of this clone. The V gene is TRBV5-1, the J gene TRBJ1-1, with D perhaps TRBD1 (5 bases). This CDR3 spans 15 amino acids. Germline V gene lookup returns CDR1 SGHRS and CDR2 YFSETQ. Trimming took 2 bases from V and 4 from J, leaving 15 bases between them. CDR3 coding DNA: TGCGCCAGCAGCTTATATGGCACAGGTGCCACTGAAGCTTTCTTT. It is translated as CASSLYGTGATEAFF. Full variable domain (missing parts from reference TRBV5-1 and TRBJ1-1): KAGVTQTPRYLIKTRGQQVTLSCSPISGHRSVSWYQQTPGQGLQFLFEYFSETQRNKGNFPGRFSGRQFSNSRSEMNVSTLELGDSALYLCASSLYGTGATEAFFGQGTRLTVV.

V usage is TRBV9 and J usage is TRBJ2-5; 8 nucleotides align to TRBD1. The J call may be wrong; the DNA end is better matched by TRBJ2-7. This CDR3 has 17 amino acids. Germline V gene sequence: CDR1 SGDLS, CDR2 YYNGEE. The DNA of the CDR3 is TGTGCCAGCAGCGTAGTAACAGGGGGAGATCGGTCCTACGAGCAGTACTTC. Its translation is CASSVVTGGDRSYEQYF.

The chain combines TRBV14 with TRBJ2-1; 7 bases fit TRBD2. Trimming cost V 5 bases and J 0 bases; bases outside gene matches: 7. The CDR3 runs to 16 residues. Germline values: CDR1 SGHDN, CDR2 FVKESK. CDR3: CASSWLAASSYNEQFF. The CDR3 nucleotides read TGTGCCAGCAGCTGGCTAGCGGCGAGCTCCTACAATGAGCAGTTCTTC. The whole variable domain, remainder taken from reference TRBV14 and TRBJ2-1, is EAGVTQFPSHSVIEKGQTVTLRCDPISGHDNLYWYRRVMGKEIKFLLHFVKESKQDESGMPNNRFLAERTGGTYSTLKVQPAELEDSGVYFCASSWLAASSYNEQFFGPGTRLTVL.

The J gene is TRBJ2-3, the V gene TRBV5-1; a possible D gene is TRBD1 (5 bases). The germline V gene encodes CDR1 SGHRS and CDR2 YFSETQ. This CDR3 is built from 14 residues. Trimming took off 0 bases at V and 1 base at J, with 6 bases between the two ends. In DNA form, the CDR3 reads TGCGCCAGCAGCTTGGAGACAGGCACAGATACGCAGTATTTT. Translated, it gives CASSLETGTDTQYF.

In this sample, this clone turned up once. The gene calls are TRBV11-2 and TRBJ2-2, with TRBD2 matching over 10 bases. The CDR3 sequence is 16 residues long. Trimming removed 5 bases from V and 8 bases from J; junction bases left unmatched: 11. Germline CDR1 and CDR2: SGHAT and FQNNGV. This CDR3 reads CASSVTAGGPRGELFF. The CDR3 DNA is TGTGCCAGCAGCGTCACAGCGGGGGGGCCGAGAGGGGAGCTGTTTTTT.

This clone was seen just once. The rearrangement joins TRBV7-2 to TRBJ1-1; 7 nucleotides agree with TRBD1. This CDR3 contains 16 residues. V lost 4 bases, J lost 6 bases, and 14 bases stayed unmatched. CDR1 and CDR2 from the germline V gene are SGHTA and FQGNSA. This CDR3 is CASSSTGGRGWAEAFF. The CDR3 nucleotides are TGTGCCAGCAGCTCCACAGGCGGCAGGGGGTGGGCTGAAGCTTTCTTT. The entire variable domain, with the rest obtained from reference TRBV7-2 and TRBJ1-1, is as follows: GAGVSQSPSNKVTEKGKDVELRCDPISGHTALYWYRQSLGQGLEFLIYFQGNSAPDKSGLPSDRFSAERTGGSVSTLTIQRTQQEDSAVYLCASSSTGGRGWAEAFFGQGTRLTVV.

Notes on this clone: The CDR3 does not end in the conserved phenylalanine or tryptophan, so this is likely a read error. The V call is TRBV7-2, the J call TRBJ1-6; the D is unclear. The CDR3 sequence is 12 residues long. V lost 3 bases and J lost 7, with 4 bases in between. Germline loops: CDR1 SGHTA, CDR2 FQGNSA. CDR3 coding DNA: TGTGCCAGCAGCTTCGCGAATTCACCCCTCCACCTT. It translates to CASSFANSPLHL.

V and J are TRBV11-2 and TRBJ2-7, with TRBD1 matching 9 bases. CDR3 length equals 13 residues. CDR1 and CDR2 (germline): SGHAT, FQNNGV. V lost 4 bases, J lost 6 bases, and 4 bases stayed unmatched. Written as DNA, the CDR3 is TGTGCCAGCAGCTACAGGGGGCCCGGCGAGCAGTACTTC. Its protein product is CASSYRGPGEQYF.

This clone occurred a few times. This chain joins TRBV11-2 and TRBJ2-1; D is perhaps TRBD1 (5 bases). CDR1 and CDR2 from the germline V gene are SGHAT and FQNNGV. The CDR3 is 15 residues long. Trimming shortened V by 7 bases and J by 3 bases, and 16 bases separated the two germline ends. The CDR3 nucleotides are TGTGCCAGCACCCAGGTGCAGGGCATCTACAATGAGCAGTTCTTC. This gives the protein CASTQVQGIYNEQFF.

This chain joins TRBV10-3 and TRBJ2-7, with 10 bases aligning to TRBD1. Germline V lookup: CDR1 ENHRY, CDR2 SYGVKD. This CDR3 spans 16 amino acids. Losses at the gene ends were 0 bases for V and 2 bases for J; bases not matched to a gene: 4. CDR3 DNA sequence: TGTGCCATCAGTGAGTCTGAAGGGACAGGGGCCTACGAGCAGTACTTC. It translates to CAISESEGTGAYEQYF.

This chain joins TRBV30 and TRBJ1-6; 7 nucleotides align to TRBD1. V lost 5 bases, J lost 5 bases, and 6 bases stayed unmatched. This CDR3 is built from 14 residues. The germline V gene has CDR1 GTSNPN and CDR2 SVGIG (reference sequence). The CDR3 DNA reads as TGTGCCTGGGTGGACAGGTCCAATAATTCACCCCTCCACTTT. This translates into CAWVDRSNNSPLHF.

This clone was observed once. Written as DNA, the CDR3 is TGTGCCAGCAGTCCCCTAGCGGGAGGGACGGAGCAGTTCTTC. It translates to CASSPLAGGTEQFF. This chain uses TRBV27 with TRBJ2-1, with 12 bases fitting TRBD2. CDR3 length: 14 amino acids. CDR1 is MNHEY and CDR2 is SMNVEV in the germline V gene (reference sequence). Trimming took 5 bases from V and 10 from J; bases not matched to a gene: 6.

Remarks on this clone: The same CDR3 can be traced to other DNA sequences in this sample. CDR3 nucleotide sequence: TGTGCCAGCAGCTTCAAGGGGGAGAACACTGAAGCTTTCTTT. Its translation is CASSFKGENTEAFF. The chain couples TRBV7-9 to TRBJ1-1, with a tentative D call TRBD1 (6 bases). Between the trimmed V and J ends, which lost 3 bases and 1 base, there was a span of 9 bases. The germline V gene encodes CDR1 SEHNR and CDR2 FQNEAQ (reference sequence). The CDR3 is 14 residues long.

The chain carries TRBV4-1 and TRBJ2-7; perhaps TRBD2 as D (5 bases). The CDR3 is made up of 15 amino acids. Germline V gives CDR1 MGHRA, CDR2 YSYEKL. V lost 5 bases and J 2 bases, leaving 16 bases between the germline ends. CDR3 sequence (DNA): TGCGCCAGCAGCAGAGGGCCAGCAGTTGCCTACGAGCAGTACTTC. This codes for CASSRGPAVAYEQYF.

This clone was recorded a few times. The chain recombines TRBV4-2 with TRBJ1-2; 10 positions agree with TRBD1. CDR1 and CDR2 from the germline V gene are LGHNA and YNFKEQ. V dropped 3 bases and J dropped 2; count of bases not matched to a gene: 3. This CDR3 comprises 15 residues. CDR3 sequence reads: CASSHLGQGNYGYTF. The CDR3 nucleotides read TGTGCCAGCAGCCACTTGGGACAGGGGAACTATGGCTACACCTTC.